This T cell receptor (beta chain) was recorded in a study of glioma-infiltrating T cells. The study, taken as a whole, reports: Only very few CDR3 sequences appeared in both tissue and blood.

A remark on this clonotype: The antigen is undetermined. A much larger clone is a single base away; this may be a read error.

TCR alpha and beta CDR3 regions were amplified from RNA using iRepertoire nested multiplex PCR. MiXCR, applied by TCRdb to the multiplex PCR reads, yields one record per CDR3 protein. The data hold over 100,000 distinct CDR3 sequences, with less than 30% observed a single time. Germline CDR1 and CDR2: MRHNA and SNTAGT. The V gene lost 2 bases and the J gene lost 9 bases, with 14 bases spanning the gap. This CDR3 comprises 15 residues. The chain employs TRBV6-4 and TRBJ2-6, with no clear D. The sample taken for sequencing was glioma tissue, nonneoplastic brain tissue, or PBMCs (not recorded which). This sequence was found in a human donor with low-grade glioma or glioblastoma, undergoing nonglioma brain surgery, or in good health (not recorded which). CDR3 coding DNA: TGTGCCAGCAGTGACCACCCAGGATACCGCAACGTCCTGACTTTC. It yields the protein CASSDHPGYRNVLTF.